Listed below are T cell receptor beta chains from one sample, sequenced in a study of CD8+ T cells in alopecia areata. Here immunoSEQ multiplex PCR was the method, and the copy in TCRdb shows in-frame clones only, minus some. The sample lists hundreds of thousands of clones, around three fifths occurring once. The sequenced sample was CD4+ T cells sorted from blood, obtained at week 0. The receptors come from a human donor with alopecia areata. CDR3s include the opening cysteine and the closing phenylalanine or tryptophan. A D gene is named only where the DNA matches it firmly. Clone size appears in some rows only: once, few, many, or a class for an expanded clone.

D: .
J: TRBJ1-5
size: .
V: TRBV30
DNA: TGTGCCTGGAGTCCCGTGCAGGGGACCCAGCCCCAGCATTTT
CDR3: CAWSPVQGTQPQHF

D: .
J: TRBJ1-1
size: .
V: TRBV30
DNA: TGTGCCTGGAGTGTCGTCCGGAGAGGGAACACTGAAGCTTTCTTT
CDR3: CAWSVVRRGNTEAFF

D: .
J: TRBJ2-2
size: .
V: TRBV5-1
DNA: TGCGCCAGCAGCCCCCCCGGCGTTGGGAACGGGGAGCTGTTTTTT
CDR3: CASSPPGVGNGELFF

D: .
J: TRBJ2-7
size: few
V: TRBV5-6
DNA: TGTGCCAGCAGATACCGGGACCAAGAGCAGTACTTC
CDR3: CASRYRDQEQYF

D: .
J: TRBJ2-7
size: .
V: TRBV7-2
DNA: TGTGCCAGCAGCCCCAACTACGAGCAGTACTTC
CDR3: CASSPNYEQYF

D: .
J: TRBJ1-6
size: .
V: TRBV25-1
DNA: TGTGCCAGCAGTGCCCCCCGCGGCGGCCCTAATTCACCCCTCCACTTT
CDR3: CASSAPRGGPNSPLHF

D: .
J: TRBJ2-7
size: .
V: TRBV5-6
DNA: TGTGCCAGCAGCTTATCAGTGTTTTTCTACGAGCAGTACTTC
CDR3: CASSLSVFFYEQYF

D: .
J: TRBJ2-5
size: .
V: TRBV10-3
DNA: TGTGCCATCAGTTCCCCGGGCATGGGAGATAAGACCCAGTACTTC
CDR3: CAISSPGMGDKTQYF

D: .
J: TRBJ1-5
size: few
V: TRBV30
DNA: TGTGCCTGGAGTGCCTCGGGCGGTCAGCCCCAGCATTTT
CDR3: CAWSASGGQPQHF

D: .
J: TRBJ2-6
size: .
V: TRBV30
DNA: TGTGCCTGGGGACGGTCTGGGGCCAACGTCCTGACTTTC
CDR3: CAWGRSGANVLTF

D: .
J: TRBJ2-1
size: .
V: TRBV5-1
DNA: TGCGCCAGCAGCTTCCCCCAAGGGAACAATGAGCAGTTCTTC
CDR3: CASSFPQGNNEQFF

D: TRBD1
J: TRBJ2-3
size: .
V: TRBV7-3
DNA: TGTGCCAGCAGCCCCAGGGGGCGCACAGATACGCAGTATTTT
CDR3: CASSPRGRTDTQYF

D: .
J: TRBJ1-1
size: once
V: TRBV2
DNA: TGTGCCAGCAGTGAACAGAACACTGAAGCTTTCTTT
CDR3: CASSEQNTEAFF

D: TRBD1
J: TRBJ1-2
size: .
V: TRBV14
DNA: TGTGCCAGCAGCCCACCTTCCGACAGGGGTAGCTATGGCTACACCTTC
CDR3: CASSPPSDRGSYGYTF

D: .
J: TRBJ1-1
size: .
V: TRBV5-1
DNA: TGCGCCAGCAGCTTGAATCTGGGAGCCACCGAAGCTTTCTTT
CDR3: CASSLNLGATEAFF

D: TRBD2
J: TRBJ2-1
size: .
V: TRBV7-6
DNA: TGTGCCAGCTCCTCGGGGGGCTCCTACAATGAGCAGTTCTTC
CDR3: CASSSGGSYNEQFF

D: .
J: TRBJ2-7
size: few
V: TRBV5-1
DNA: TGCGCCAGCAGCTTGACTAGCCCCGGGTACGAGCAGTACTTC
CDR3: CASSLTSPGYEQYF

D: TRBD2
J: TRBJ2-3
size: .
V: TRBV7-9
DNA: TGTGCCAGCAACCTATGGACTAGCGGGAGTAGCGGCACAGATACGCAGTATTTT
CDR3: CASNLWTSGSSGTDTQYF

D: TRBD2
J: TRBJ2-1
size: .
V: TRBV7-8
DNA: TGTGCCAGCACCTCTTCTAGCGGGGAATACAATGAGCAGTTCTTC
CDR3: CASTSSSGEYNEQFF

D: .
J: TRBJ2-1
size: .
V: TRBV7-2
DNA: TGTGCCAGCAGCCTGAGGGCGGATGAGCAGTTCTTC
CDR3: CASSLRADEQFF

D: .
J: TRBJ2-7
size: .
V: TRBV5-6
DNA: TGTGCCAGCAGCTTGTTAACGAGCTCCTACGAGCAGTACTTC
CDR3: CASSLLTSSYEQYF

D: .
J: TRBJ2-3
size: few
V: TRBV5-1
DNA: TGCGCCAGCAGCTGGTTGAATACCCGGGCGGGTTTCGGCACAGATACGCAGTATTTT
CDR3: CASSWLNTRAGFGTDTQYF

D: .
J: TRBJ2-2
size: .
V: TRBV25-1
DNA: TGTGCCAGCAGTGAAGGCCTAAACACCGGGGAGCTGTTTTTT
CDR3: CASSEGLNTGELFF

D: TRBD2
J: TRBJ2-1
size: .
V: TRBV12-5
DNA: TGTGCTAGTGGTTTGGTACCGGGGGGAGAGCAGTTCTTC
CDR3: CASGLVPGGEQFF

D: TRBD1
J: TRBJ2-6
size: few
V: TRBV2
DNA: TGTGCCAGCAGTGGACAGGGGACTGGGGCCAACGTCCTGACTTTC
CDR3: CASSGQGTGANVLTF

D: TRBD1
J: TRBJ1-2
size: .
V: TRBV5-1
DNA: TGCGCCAGCAGCTTGGGACAGGGACAAGGCTACACCTTC
CDR3: CASSLGQGQGYTF